This T cell receptor (beta chain) was obtained from a study of identical twins. Findings and limits, study-wide: The study found weaker excess twin sharing in beta out-of-frame sequences. Some out-of-frame alpha sequences were shared by twins, and these showed excess low generation probability.

TCRdb itself ran the 5' RACE reads through MiXCR, one entry per CDR3 protein. Of 500,000 or so distinct CDR3 sequences listed, about 20% are singletons. About this clonotype itself: What it binds is unknown.

These same data were also listed under a study on T cells expressing NK-cell markers. Turning to that study: It was from sorted CD3+CD56+NKG2C+, CD3+CD56+NKG2C- and CD3+CD56-NKG2C+ T cells that TCR beta repertoires came. A few donors' CD3+CD56-NKG2C+ cells were dominated by the same clonotypes.

The source of this sequence is a woman aged 18-30 years in good health. Sequences were obtained from CD4+ T cells sorted from blood.

This CDR3 reads CSAIPAGGTDNEQFF. Here the CDR3 DNA reads TGCAGTGCAATCCCAGCGGGAGGTACGGACAATGAGCAGTTCTTC. V gene TRBV20-1 combines with J gene TRBJ2-1, with TRBD2 identical over 9 bases. Germline V gene sequence: CDR1 DFQATT, CDR2 SNEGSKA (reference sequence). Trimming cost V 6 bases and J 5 bases; bases outside gene matches: 11. This CDR3 comprises 15 residues.